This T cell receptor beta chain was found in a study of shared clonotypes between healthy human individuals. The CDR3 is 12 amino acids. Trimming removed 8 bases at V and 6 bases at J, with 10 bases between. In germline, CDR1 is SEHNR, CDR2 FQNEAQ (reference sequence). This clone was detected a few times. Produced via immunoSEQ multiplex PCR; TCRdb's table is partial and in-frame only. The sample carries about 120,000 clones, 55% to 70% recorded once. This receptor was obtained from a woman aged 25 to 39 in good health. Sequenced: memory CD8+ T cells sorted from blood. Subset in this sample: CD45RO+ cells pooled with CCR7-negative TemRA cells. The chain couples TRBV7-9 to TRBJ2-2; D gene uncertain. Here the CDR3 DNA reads TGTGCCAGCGGTTTCCAGCCCGGGGAGCTGTTTTTT. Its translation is CASGFQPGELFF.